This T cell receptor (beta chain) derives from a study of cytomegalovirus exposure and HLA in healthy donors. The CDR3 covers 15 residues. The V end was cut by 4 bases, the J end by 3 bases, with 12 bases between. The germline CDR1 and CDR2 sequences are MGHDK and SYGVNS. The PCR employed 60 Vbeta primers together with 13 Jbeta primers. Using immunoSEQ multiplex PCR, the repertoire was profiled, and TCRdb retains in-frame clones only, with some absent. This table holds over 85,000 clones, less than 70% found once. Sequenced input: PBMCs. The sequence derives from a female donor in good health and CMV-seronegative. V gene TRBV25-1 combines with J gene TRBJ2-2, with TRBD1 as a possible D gene (5 bases). CDR3 region: CASSARARDTGELFF. For the CDR3, the DNA is TGTGCCAGCAGTGCCCGGGCCAGGGACACCGGGGAGCTGTTTTTT.